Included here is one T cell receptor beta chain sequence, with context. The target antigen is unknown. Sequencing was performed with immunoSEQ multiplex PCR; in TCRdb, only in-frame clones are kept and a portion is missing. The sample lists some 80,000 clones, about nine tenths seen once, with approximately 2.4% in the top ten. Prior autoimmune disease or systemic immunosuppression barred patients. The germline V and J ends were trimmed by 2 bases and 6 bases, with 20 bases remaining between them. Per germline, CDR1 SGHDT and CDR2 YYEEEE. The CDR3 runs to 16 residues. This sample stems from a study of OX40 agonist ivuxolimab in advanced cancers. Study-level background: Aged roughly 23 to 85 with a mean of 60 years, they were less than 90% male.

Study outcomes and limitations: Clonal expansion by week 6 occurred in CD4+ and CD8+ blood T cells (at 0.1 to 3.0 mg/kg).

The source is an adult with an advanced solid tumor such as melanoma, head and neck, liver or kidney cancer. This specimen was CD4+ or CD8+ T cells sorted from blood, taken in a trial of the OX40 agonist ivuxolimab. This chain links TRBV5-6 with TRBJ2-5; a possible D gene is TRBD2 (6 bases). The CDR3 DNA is TGTGCCAGCAGCTTAGGAGGGAGCCGCCTTTCGAAGACCCAGTACTTC. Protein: CASSLGGSRLSKTQYF.